Listed below are T cell receptor beta chains from one sample, sequenced in a study of blood T cell repertoires in COVID-19. Profiled with immunoSEQ multiplex PCR; TCRdb holds only in-frame clones, not every one. The table shows around 200,000 clones, with less than 90% occurring only once. The sample taken for sequencing was peripheral blood. The receptor set was obtained from a woman aged 60-75 years with COVID-19, enrolled during active disease. Both conserved end residues are part of each CDR3. Each record gives: J gene, clone size, V gene, D gene, CDR3 protein, CDR3 DNA. The D gene is left open where the match is weak. Clone size is stated in some rows and not others, as once, few, many or a class when expanded.

j_gene: TRBJ2-1; abundance: NA; v_gene: TRBV27; d_gene: TRBD2; CDR3aa: CASSLLAGGQNEQFF; CDR3nt: TGTGCCAGCAGTTTACTAGCGGGAGGGCAGAATGAGCAGTTCTTC
j_gene: TRBJ2-1; abundance: NA; v_gene: TRBV27; d_gene: TRBD2; CDR3aa: CASSLFPPGLAAPGTYNEQFF; CDR3nt: TGTGCCAGCAGTTTATTCCCGCCGGGACTAGCGGCGCCTGGAACCTACAATGAGCAGTTCTTC
j_gene: TRBJ1-2; abundance: NA; v_gene: TRBV7-8; d_gene: TRBD1; CDR3aa: CASSPGQGAYDYGYTF; CDR3nt: TGTGCCAGCAGCCCCGGACAGGGGGCCTACGACTATGGCTACACCTTC
j_gene: TRBJ2-7; abundance: NA; v_gene: TRBV28; d_gene: NA; CDR3aa: CASTHRGATYEQYF; CDR3nt: TGTGCCAGCACCCACCGGGGAGCTACCTACGAGCAGTACTTC
j_gene: TRBJ1-3; abundance: NA; v_gene: TRBV27; d_gene: NA; CDR3aa: CASRQGSGNTIYF; CDR3nt: TGTGCCAGCAGACAGGGTTCTGGAAACACCATATATTTT
j_gene: TRBJ2-1; abundance: NA; v_gene: TRBV7-9; d_gene: TRBD2; CDR3aa: CASSARLAGLYNEQFF; CDR3nt: TGTGCCAGCAGCGCCCGACTAGCGGGGCTCTACAATGAGCAGTTCTTC
j_gene: TRBJ1-2; abundance: NA; v_gene: TRBV12-3/TRBV12-4; d_gene: TRBD1; CDR3aa: CASCIGTGNGYTF; CDR3nt: TGTGCCAGCTGCATAGGGACAGGGAATGGCTACACCTTC
j_gene: TRBJ2-7; abundance: few; v_gene: TRBV29-1; d_gene: TRBD2; CDR3aa: CSVAGLAGEGWYF; CDR3nt: TGCAGCGTTGCGGGACTAGCGGGAGAAGGTTGGTACTTC
j_gene: TRBJ2-5; abundance: NA; v_gene: TRBV4-2; d_gene: TRBD2; CDR3aa: CASSQDAGLAGAETQYF; CDR3nt: TGTGCCAGCAGCCAAGATGCCGGACTAGCGGGAGCGGAGACCCAGTACTTC
j_gene: TRBJ2-5; abundance: NA; v_gene: TRBV28; d_gene: NA; CDR3aa: CASSPTTRRGMETQYF; CDR3nt: TGTGCCAGCAGTCCCACGACCCGCCGGGGGATGGAGACCCAGTACTTC
j_gene: TRBJ2-2; abundance: NA; v_gene: TRBV3-1/TRBV3-2; d_gene: NA; CDR3aa: CASSQDVGVTGELFF; CDR3nt: TGTGCCAGCAGCCAAGATGTGGGAGTAACCGGGGAGCTGTTTTTT
j_gene: TRBJ2-3; abundance: NA; v_gene: TRBV19; d_gene: TRBD2; CDR3aa: CASSHPGLTTDTQYF; CDR3nt: TGTGCCAGTAGTCATCCGGGACTAACCACAGATACGCAGTATTTT
j_gene: TRBJ2-1; abundance: NA; v_gene: TRBV5-1; d_gene: TRBD2; CDR3aa: CASSRPGTSGSYLYNEQFF; CDR3nt: TGCGCCAGCAGCCGTCCCGGGACTAGCGGGAGCTACCTCTACAATGAGCAGTTCTTC
j_gene: TRBJ1-4; abundance: NA; v_gene: TRBV15; d_gene: NA; CDR3aa: CATTQDYNEKLFF; CDR3nt: TGTGCCACCACACAAGACTATAATGAAAAACTGTTTTTT
j_gene: TRBJ2-5; abundance: NA; v_gene: TRBV28; d_gene: NA; CDR3aa: CASQASVQETQYF; CDR3nt: TGTGCCAGCCAGGCGAGTGTTCAAGAGACCCAGTACTTC
j_gene: TRBJ2-2; abundance: NA; v_gene: TRBV6-6; d_gene: NA; CDR3aa: CASRDQGQARTGELFF; CDR3nt: TGTGCCAGCAGAGATCAGGGGCAGGCGAGAACCGGGGAGCTGTTTTTT
j_gene: TRBJ2-1; abundance: NA; v_gene: TRBV3-1/TRBV3-2; d_gene: TRBD2; CDR3aa: CASSQEALAGGYEQFF; CDR3nt: TGTGCCAGCAGCCAAGAGGCACTAGCGGGAGGCTATGAGCAGTTCTTC
j_gene: TRBJ1-4; abundance: NA; v_gene: TRBV30; d_gene: NA; CDR3aa: CAWSRGNGDEKLFF; CDR3nt: TGTGCCTGGAGTCGCGGGAACGGAGATGAAAAACTGTTTTTT
j_gene: TRBJ1-6; abundance: NA; v_gene: TRBV4-1; d_gene: TRBD1; CDR3aa: CASSQTGQGDSPLHF; CDR3nt: TGCGCCAGCAGCCAGACGGGACAGGGGGATTCACCCCTCCACTTT
j_gene: TRBJ1-2; abundance: NA; v_gene: TRBV24-1; d_gene: TRBD1; CDR3aa: CATSDRTGDGYTF; CDR3nt: TGTGCCACCAGTGATCGGACAGGGGACGGCTACACCTTC
j_gene: TRBJ2-1; abundance: NA; v_gene: TRBV6-2/TRBV6-3; d_gene: TRBD2; CDR3aa: CASSSGGNYNEQFF; CDR3nt: TGTGCCAGCAGTTCGGGGGGGAACTACAATGAGCAGTTCTTC
j_gene: TRBJ2-1; abundance: NA; v_gene: TRBV4-3; d_gene: TRBD2; CDR3aa: CASSQDGPAGARNEQFF; CDR3nt: TGCGCCAGCAGCCAAGACGGTCCAGCGGGAGCGCGTAATGAGCAGTTCTTC
j_gene: TRBJ1-6; abundance: few; v_gene: TRBV30; d_gene: TRBD1; CDR3aa: CAWSAPAGGNSPLHF; CDR3nt: TGTGCCTGGAGTGCACCGGCAGGGGGTAATTCACCCCTCCACTTT
j_gene: TRBJ1-5; abundance: NA; v_gene: TRBV4-3; d_gene: TRBD1; CDR3aa: CASSQDRGTVSNQPQHF; CDR3nt: TGCGCCAGCAGCCAAGATCGGGGGACAGTTAGCAATCAGCCCCAGCATTTT
j_gene: TRBJ2-7; abundance: NA; v_gene: TRBV6-6; d_gene: TRBD1; CDR3aa: CASSRQMTGWDHEQYF; CDR3nt: TGTGCCAGCAGTCGACAAATGACAGGGTGGGACCACGAGCAGTACTTC
j_gene: TRBJ1-5; abundance: NA; v_gene: TRBV15; d_gene: NA; CDR3aa: CATSTYQRNFGPDTDQPQHF; CDR3nt: TGTGCCACCAGCACGTATCAAAGGAACTTTGGGCCGGACACTGATCAGCCCCAGCATTTT
j_gene: TRBJ2-3; abundance: NA; v_gene: TRBV11-3; d_gene: TRBD1; CDR3aa: CASSPSTGGPDTQYF; CDR3nt: TGTGCCAGCAGCCCTTCGACAGGGGGCCCAGATACGCAGTATTTT
j_gene: TRBJ2-5; abundance: NA; v_gene: TRBV7-9; d_gene: NA; CDR3aa: CASSLRAGETQYF; CDR3nt: TGTGCCAGCAGCTTAAGGGCGGGAGAGACCCAGTACTTC
j_gene: TRBJ1-2; abundance: NA; v_gene: TRBV11-3; d_gene: TRBD1; CDR3aa: CASSARTGGEDYGYTF; CDR3nt: TGTGCCAGCAGCGCCCGGACAGGGGGCGAGGACTATGGCTACACCTTC
j_gene: TRBJ2-3; abundance: NA; v_gene: TRBV4-3; d_gene: TRBD2; CDR3aa: CASSQEAGADTQYF; CDR3nt: TGCGCCAGCAGCCAAGAAGCGGGAGCAGATACGCAGTATTTT
j_gene: TRBJ2-7; abundance: NA; v_gene: TRBV4-3; d_gene: NA; CDR3aa: CASSQEGSILYEQYF; CDR3nt: TGCGCCAGCAGCCAAGAGGGCTCCATCCTCTACGAGCAGTACTTC
j_gene: TRBJ1-5; abundance: NA; v_gene: TRBV19; d_gene: NA; CDR3aa: CASSRHNQPQHF; CDR3nt: TGTGCCAGTAGTAGGCATAATCAGCCCCAGCATTTT
j_gene: TRBJ1-1; abundance: NA; v_gene: TRBV6-5; d_gene: TRBD1; CDR3aa: CATRQGDNTEAFF; CDR3nt: TGTGCCACCCGACAGGGGGACAACACTGAAGCTTTCTTT
j_gene: TRBJ2-3; abundance: NA; v_gene: TRBV19; d_gene: TRBD2; CDR3aa: CASRGTSGRTDTQYF; CDR3nt: TGTGCCAGTAGGGGGACTAGCGGGAGAACAGATACGCAGTATTTT
j_gene: TRBJ1-2; abundance: once; v_gene: TRBV6-5; d_gene: NA; CDR3aa: CASPPGAYGYTF; CDR3nt: TGTGCCAGCCCCCCAGGCGCGTATGGCTACACCTTC
j_gene: TRBJ2-7; abundance: few; v_gene: TRBV2; d_gene: NA; CDR3aa: CASSVVADSSYEQYF; CDR3nt: TGTGCCAGCAGTGTGGTAGCGGATAGCTCCTACGAGCAGTACTTC
j_gene: TRBJ2-7; abundance: NA; v_gene: TRBV27; d_gene: NA; CDR3aa: CASSLEGYEQYF; CDR3nt: TGTGCCAGCAGTTTAGAGGGATACGAGCAGTACTTC
j_gene: TRBJ1-1; abundance: NA; v_gene: TRBV5-6; d_gene: NA; CDR3aa: CASSSDSRTEAFF; CDR3nt: TGTGCCAGCAGCTCGGACAGTAGGACTGAAGCTTTCTTT
j_gene: TRBJ2-7; abundance: NA; v_gene: TRBV6-5; d_gene: NA; CDR3aa: CASSYSFGLYEQYF; CDR3nt: TGTGCCAGCAGTTACTCTTTCGGTCTCTACGAGCAGTACTTC
j_gene: TRBJ1-5; abundance: NA; v_gene: TRBV7-5; d_gene: NA; CDR3aa: CARSLAPREDNQPQHF; CDR3nt: TGTGCCAGAAGCTTAGCCCCCAGGGAGGACAATCAGCCCCAGCATTTT
j_gene: TRBJ1-4; abundance: NA; v_gene: TRBV4-2; d_gene: TRBD1; CDR3aa: CASSQAGTGFNEKLFF; CDR3nt: TGTGCCAGCAGCCAGGCCGGGACAGGGTTTAATGAAAAACTGTTTTTT
j_gene: TRBJ2-2; abundance: NA; v_gene: TRBV4-1; d_gene: NA; CDR3aa: CASSQQGNANTGELFF; CDR3nt: TGCGCCAGCAGCCAACAGGGAAACGCGAACACCGGGGAGCTGTTTTTT
j_gene: TRBJ2-7; abundance: NA; v_gene: TRBV11-1; d_gene: TRBD2; CDR3aa: CASSSTSGSYEQYF; CDR3nt: TGTGCCAGCAGCTCAACTAGCGGGAGCTACGAGCAGTACTTC
j_gene: TRBJ1-2; abundance: NA; v_gene: TRBV24-1; d_gene: TRBD1; CDR3aa: CATATGQGLGGYTF; CDR3nt: TGTGCCACCGCAACGGGACAGGGCCTCGGGGGCTACACCTTC